This T cell receptor (beta chain) came from a study of identical twins. Study-wide points: One should note that invariant MAIT and iNKT cells could partly confound zero-insertion analyses. Among monozygotic twins, out-of-frame TCR alpha sharing exceeded what models predicted.

With template switching, a universal primer site was added, and the cDNA carried unique molecular identifiers. TCRdb re-called the 5' RACE reads through MiXCR, storing one row per CDR3 protein. The table has 690,000 or so distinct CDR3 sequences, 6.1% seen once. Germline V lookup: CDR1 SEHNR, CDR2 FQNEAQ (reference sequence). The CDR3 consists of 14 residues. With 4 bases removed from V and 7 bases from J, the gap between germline ends came to 14 bases. This clonotype appeared a few times. What it recognizes is unknown. The sequence came from a man aged 18-30 years in good health. The chain carries TRBV7-9 and TRBJ2-1; D remains ambiguous. The sequencing input was naive T cells sorted from blood. CDR3 residues: CASSSHKRWNEQFF. In DNA, the CDR3 is TGTGCCAGCAGCTCACACAAGAGATGGAATGAGCAGTTCTTC. Full variable domain (outside the CDR3, taken from reference TRBV7-9 and TRBJ2-1): DTGVSQNPRHKITKRGQNVTFRCDPISEHNRLYWYRQTLGQGPEFLTYFQNEAQLEKSRLLSDRFSAERPKGSFSTLEIQRTEQGDSAMYLCASSSHKRWNEQFFGPGTRLTVL.